A single sample gave rise to the 30 T cell receptor beta chains below, sequenced in a study of T cell repertoires in cytomegalovirus infection. TCRdb re-called the reads through MiXCR, storing one row per CDR3 protein. The sample records hundreds of thousands of distinct CDR3 sequences, 9.6% being singletons. Sequences were obtained from PBMCs. The receptor source for this set is a human donor in good health (CMV status not recorded). Some clones in this sample may be carry-over from other donors' samples.

This clonotype was picked up a small number of times. V usage is TRBV20-1 and J usage is TRBJ2-3; 11 bases map to TRBD2. This CDR3 has 15 amino acids. Germline V gives CDR1 DFQATT, CDR2 SNEGSKA (reference sequence). V was pared by 6 bases and J by 2 bases, with 7 bases of the junction left unmatched. The CDR3 sequence is CSARRTSGHTDTQYF. The CDR3 nucleotides read TGCAGTGCGCGGCGGACTAGCGGGCACACAGATACGCAGTATTTT.

This clonotype occurred a few times. The rearrangement joins TRBV7-2 to TRBJ2-3; TRBD1 agrees at 8 bases. J lost 4 bases, V lost 2 bases, and 5 bases had no gene match. The CDR3 is made up of 15 amino acids. CDR1 SGHTA and CDR2 FQGNSA come from the germline V gene. The CDR3 sequence: CASSLRGQVADTQYF. CDR3 sequence (DNA): TGTGCCAGCAGCTTACGGGGACAGGTGGCAGATACGCAGTATTTT.

This clonotype was found many times. V usage is TRBV7-2 and J usage is TRBJ1-1, with D possibly matching TRBD1 (6 bases). The CDR3 runs to 14 residues. Germline values: CDR1 SGHTA, CDR2 FQGNSA. V was pared by 6 bases and J by 4 bases, with 15 bases between. The CDR3 is CASRWSTGSTEAFF. CDR3 nucleotide sequence: TGTGCCAGCAGATGGAGTACAGGGAGCACTGAAGCTTTCTTT.

This clonotype was recorded many times. The chain combines TRBV20-1 with TRBJ1-4, with D perhaps TRBD1 (6 bases). Trimming cost V 6 bases and J 7 bases, with 15 bases left between them. The CDR3 runs 13 residues. Germline V gene lookup returns CDR1 DFQATT and CDR2 SNEGSKA (reference sequence). CDR3 amino acids: CSAPRQGSEKLFF. The CDR3 nucleotides read TGCAGTGCCCCCCGGCAGGGGAGTGAAAAACTGTTTTTT.

There are many counts of this clonotype. The genes are TRBV5-6 and TRBJ2-1, with no clear D. CDR1 is SGHDT, CDR2 YYEEEE, per germline. CDR3 length: 15 residues. The V gene lost 0 bases and the J gene lost 0 bases, with 7 bases spanning the gap. CDR3 residues: CASSLGPGSYNEQFF. CDR3 DNA sequence: TGTGCCAGCAGCTTGGGCCCAGGCTCCTACAATGAGCAGTTCTTC.

This clonotype was recorded at least ten times. V usage is TRBV20-1 and J usage is TRBJ2-5; 7 bases agree with TRBD2. Germline lookup yields CDR1 DFQATT and CDR2 SNEGSKA (reference sequence). V trimming: 7 bases; J trimming: 1 base; junction bases outside the gene matches: 3. This CDR3 spans 12 amino acids. The CDR3, as DNA: TGCAGTGGAAGGACTAGCCAAGAGACCCAGTACTTC. Translating gives CSGRTSQETQYF.

This clonotype showed up many times. V gene TRBV12-3 or TRBV12-4 combines with J gene TRBJ2-6; D is possibly TRBD1 (6 bases). Trimming removed 8 bases from V and 0 bases from J, with 8 bases in between. CDR3 length: 14 amino acids. CDR3 protein: CASGGDSGANVLTF. The CDR3 nucleotides are TGTGCCAGCGGGGGCGACTCTGGGGCCAACGTCCTGACTTTC.

This clonotype was seen a few times. The chain employs TRBV7-9 and TRBJ1-1, with D tentatively TRBD1 (6 bases). V shed 5 bases and J shed 11 bases, with 21 bases lying between them. The CDR3 sequence is 14 residues long. CDR1 SEHNR and CDR2 FQNEAQ come from the germline V gene (reference sequence). The CDR3 region is CASSDQGPLWYAFF. CDR3 coding DNA: TGTGCCAGCAGCGATCAGGGGCCTCTATGGTATGCTTTCTTT.

This clonotype was counted ten times or more. The CDR3 loop reads CSVEDPSRLPNTEAFF. CDR3 DNA sequence: TGCAGCGTTGAAGATCCTTCACGGCTGCCGAACACTGAAGCTTTCTTT. The chain is built from TRBV29-1 and TRBJ1-1; D ambiguous. The germline V gene encodes CDR1 SQVTM and CDR2 ANQGSEA. The CDR3 runs 16 residues. V was clipped by 0 bases and J by 1 base, with 15 bases between them.

This clonotype was picked up many times. The chain links TRBV12-3 or TRBV12-4 to TRBJ1-4; D is undetermined. This CDR3 has 15 amino acids. The ends were cut back, 4 bases at V and 6 bases at J, with 15 bases in the middle. The CDR3 DNA reads TGTGCCAGCAGTTACGGACCTATGCGGGATGAAAAACTGTTTTTT. As protein: CASSYGPMRDEKLFF.

This clonotype was picked up many times. This chain links TRBV28 with TRBJ2-7; no definite D call. Trimming pared 5 bases from V and 6 bases from J, leaving 8 bases between. The length of the CDR3 is 11 residues. CDR1 and CDR2 from the germline V gene are MDHEN and SYDVKM. CDR3 protein: CASSQFAEQYV. CDR3 bases: TGTGCCAGCAGTCAATTCGCCGAGCAGTACGTC.

This clonotype was recorded many times. The chain is built from TRBV12-3 or TRBV12-4 and TRBJ2-5, with 7 bases that match TRBD2. The CDR3 is made up of 15 amino acids. Trimming removed 8 bases from V and 4 bases from J; junction bases left unmatched: 13. CDR3 loop: CASSPWEGSLETQYF. The CDR3 DNA reads as TGTGCCAGCTCTCCCTGGGAGGGTTCCTTAGAGACCCAGTACTTC.

This clonotype has at least ten counts. The chain combines TRBV29-1 with TRBJ1-1, with D possibly being TRBD1 (5 bases). CDR3 length: 14 amino acids. Deletions cut 6 bases from V and 6 bases from J, with 20 bases between. Looked up from germline, CDR1 is SQVTM and CDR2 is ANQGSEA. The CDR3 DNA reads TGCAGCGTAGCAGCCGGGACGTCGGCCGCTGAAGCTTTCTTT. It is translated as CSVAAGTSAAEAFF. Full variable domain (outside the CDR3, taken from reference TRBV29-1 and TRBJ1-1): SAVISQKPSRDICQRGTSLTIQCQVDSQVTMMFWYRQQPGQSLTLIATANQGSEATYESGFVIDKFPISRPNLTFSTLTVSNMSPEDSSIYLCSVAAGTSAAEAFFGQGTRLTVV.

This clonotype was seen many times. The chain employs TRBV7-2 and TRBJ1-6; TRBD1 is a possible D gene (5 bases). V lost 5 bases to trimming and J lost 9 bases, with 17 bases between them. This CDR3 has 15 residues. The germline V gene has CDR1 SGHTA and CDR2 FQGNSA. CDR3 DNA: TGTGCCAGCAGCCCGGGGGAAGGGATGGGTTCACCCCTCCACTTT. It encodes CASSPGEGMGSPLHF.

This clonotype turned up a few times. V usage is TRBV5-1 and J usage is TRBJ1-1, with D unresolved. The CDR3 is made up of 15 amino acids. Germline-derived CDR1 and CDR2 are SGHRS and YFSETQ. Deletions cut 4 bases from V and 0 bases from J, with 13 bases between. The CDR3 region has the DNA TGCGCCAGCAGCCCTGATACTACCATGAACACTGAAGCTTTCTTT. This encodes CASSPDTTMNTEAFF.

This clonotype appeared a single time. This may be a read error: a much more frequent sequence differs by one nucleotide. The chain uses TRBV28 and TRBJ2-5; 8 bases match TRBD2. The germline CDR1 and CDR2 sequences are MDHEN and SYDVKM. V was pared by 10 bases and J by 5 bases, with 12 bases of the junction left unmatched. This CDR3 contains 14 residues. CDR3 in DNA: TGTGCCACCAGCCGCGGGGGGCTAGGTGAGACCCAGTACTTC. It codes for CATSRGGLGETQYF. The complete variable domain, with remaining parts taken from reference TRBV28 and TRBJ2-5, reads DVKVTQSSRYLVKRTGEKVFLECVQDMDHENMFWYRQDPGLGLRLIYFSYDVKMKEKGDIPEGYSVSREKKERFSLILESASTNQTSMYLCATSRGGLGETQYFGPGTRLLVL.

Many counts were recorded for this clonotype. The V call is TRBV20-1, the J call TRBJ1-2; D may be TRBD1 (5 bases). Germline CDR1 and CDR2: DFQATT and SNEGSKA (reference sequence). This CDR3 comprises 12 residues. V lost 5 bases to trimming and J lost 4 bases, with 11 bases between them. The DNA of the CDR3 is TGCAGTGCTCCCTCAGGGCTCTATGGCTACACCTTC. Its translation is CSAPSGLYGYTF.

This clonotype has a count of ten or more. Here the CDR3 reads CASSLRPGGEAFF. In DNA, the CDR3 is TGTGCCAGCAGTTTACGGCCCGGGGGAGAAGCTTTCTTT. The chain is built from TRBV12-3 or TRBV12-4 and TRBJ1-1; a weak D match, TRBD1 (5 bases). The CDR3 spans 13 residues. Deletions cut 2 bases from V and 8 bases from J, with 12 bases between.

The J gene is TRBJ2-7, the V gene TRBV19, with D perhaps TRBD1 or TRBD2 (5 bases each). The V end lost 5 bases, the J end lost 3 bases, and 14 bases lay between the germline ends. The germline V gene has CDR1 LNHDA and CDR2 SQIVND (reference sequence). CDR3 length: 14 residues. This chain's CDR3 is CASSSPGRRYEQYF. CDR3 DNA sequence: TGTGCCAGTAGTTCCCCGGGACGGCGCTACGAGCAGTACTTC.

This clonotype was counted ten times or more. V usage is TRBV19 and J usage is TRBJ1-5; 10 bases fit TRBD1. Germline values: CDR1 LNHDA, CDR2 SQIVND (reference sequence). The CDR3 sequence is 17 residues long. V lost 5 bases and J lost 6; bases outside the gene matches: 13. In DNA, the CDR3 is TGTGCCAGTAGTTTACAATCCACCCGGACAGGGGGTCAGCCCCAGCATTTT. Translation: CASSLQSTRTGGQPQHF. The whole variable domain, remainder taken from reference TRBV19 and TRBJ1-5, is DGGITQSPKYLFRKEGQNVTLSCEQNLNHDAMYWYRQDPGQGLRLIYYSQIVNDFQKGDIAEGYSVSREKKESFPLTVTSAQKNPTAFYLCASSLQSTRTGGQPQHFGDGTRLSIL.

This clonotype was recorded many times. The CDR3 loop is CASSFLRGGDNSPLHF. CDR3 DNA: TGTGCCAGCAGTTTTCTAAGGGGGGGAGATAATTCACCCCTCCACTTT. The gene calls are TRBV6-1 and TRBJ1-6, with a tentative D call TRBD1 (6 bases). CDR3 length: 16 amino acids. Trimming removed 5 bases at V and 5 bases at J, with 16 bases between. In germline, CDR1 is MNHNS, CDR2 SASEGT.

In this sample, this clonotype turned up many times. The V and J genes are TRBV10-2 and TRBJ2-1; TRBD1 is a possible D gene (5 bases). V was shortened by 6 bases and J by 4 bases, with 16 bases between the two germline ends. The CDR3 runs 15 residues. Germline V gives CDR1 WSHSY, CDR2 SAAADI. The CDR3 nucleotides read TGCGCCAGCAGAGATCTAAGGGGCCTTTACAATGAGCAGTTCTTC. This encodes CASRDLRGLYNEQFF.

This clonotype was detected many times. This chain uses TRBV7-2 with TRBJ1-1; D is uncertain. Between the trimmed V and J ends, which lost 3 bases and 1 base, there was a span of 12 bases. CDR3 length: 15 amino acids. Germline lookup yields CDR1 SGHTA and CDR2 FQGNSA. The CDR3 is CASSLTVTQNTEAFF. The CDR3 DNA follows: TGTGCCAGCAGCTTGACCGTTACTCAGAACACTGAAGCTTTCTTT.

V is TRBV29-1 and J is TRBJ2-2, with 9 bases lining up with TRBD1. The V segment lost 4 bases and the J segment 7 bases; nucleotides outside the gene matches: 10. CDR3 length equals 15 residues. Germline V lookup: CDR1 SQVTM, CDR2 ANQGSEA. The CDR3 DNA reads TGCAGCGTTGGATGGGGACAGGGATTTGACGGGGAGCTGTTTTTT. Its protein product is CSVGWGQGFDGELFF.

This clonotype was recorded many times. The V gene is TRBV5-6, the J gene TRBJ2-6, with D possibly matching TRBD1 (6 bases). Germline V lookup: CDR1 SGHDT, CDR2 YYEEEE. Trimming pared 4 bases from V and 2 bases from J, leaving 10 bases between. The CDR3 totals 15 residues. For the CDR3, the DNA is TGTGCCAGCAGCCCTTGGACAGCTGGGGCCAACGTCCTGACTTTC. Translation gives CASSPWTAGANVLTF.

This chain uses TRBV6-2 or TRBV6-3 with TRBJ2-7; possibly TRBD1 or TRBD2 for D (5 bases each). The V and J ends lost 6 bases and 3 bases respectively, with 18 bases between them. This CDR3 has 15 amino acids. The germline V gene has CDR1 MNHEY and CDR2 SVGEGT. CDR3 sequence reads: CASSSGTPPGYEQYV. DNA for the CDR3: TGTGCCAGCAGCTCCGGGACCCCACCGGGCTACGAGCAGTACGTC.

This clonotype showed up many times. The chain is built from TRBV28 and TRBJ1-1; a weak D match, TRBD1 (5 bases). Germline CDR1 MDHEN, CDR2 SYDVKM. V was pared by 4 bases and J by 6 bases, with 15 bases between. CDR3 size: 14 residues. CDR3 DNA: TGTGCCAGCAGTTCCCTATCCAGGGCCGCTGAAGCTTTCTTT. This codes for CASSSLSRAAEAFF.

There are a few counts of this clonotype. The chain combines TRBV29-1 with TRBJ2-1; a possible D gene is TRBD1 (6 bases). This CDR3 comprises 13 residues. The germline V gene encodes CDR1 SQVTM and CDR2 ANQGSEA. The V end lost 1 base, the J end lost 4 bases, and 8 bases lay between the germline ends. The CDR3 sequence is CSVEVGQYNEQFF. CDR3 in DNA: TGCAGCGTTGAAGTCGGACAGTACAATGAGCAGTTCTTC.

This clonotype was recorded many times. The chain couples TRBV7-2 to TRBJ2-2; D perhaps matches TRBD2 (7 bases). CDR3 length: 16 residues. CDR1 and CDR2 from the germline V gene are SGHTA and FQGNSA. Trimming cost V 0 bases and J 2 bases, with 10 bases left between them. For the CDR3, the DNA is TGTGCCAGCAGCTTAGCCGGGGGGCCTAACACCGGGGAGCTGTTTTTT. Amino acid sequence: CASSLAGGPNTGELFF.

This clonotype was seen many times. V usage is TRBV4-3 and J usage is TRBJ2-4; 7 nucleotides align to TRBD1. This CDR3 region has 16 residues. Germline values: CDR1 LGHNA, CDR2 YSLEER. The trim removed 2 bases at V and 2 bases at J, leaving 6 bases unmatched. The CDR3 DNA reads as TGCGCCAGCAGCCAAACCCTACAGGGGACCAAAAACATTCAGTACTTC. Translated, it gives CASSQTLQGTKNIQYF.